A single T cell receptor beta chain is shown here with its context. These data originate in a study of glioma-infiltrating T cells after dendritic cell vaccination. Study in general: Treatment, given 2003 to 2012, was autologous tumor lysate-pulsed dendritic cell vaccination.

J gave up 1 base and V 5 bases, and 6 bases lay outside the gene matches. CDR3 length equals 17 residues. Per germline, CDR1 SEHNR and CDR2 FQNEAQ (reference sequence). The immunoSEQ assay amplified TCRB CDR3 from up to 2 ug DNA. Primers: 60 V beta forward and 13 J beta reverse. The protocol was immunoSEQ multiplex PCR, while the TCRdb copy is restricted to in-frame clones and leaves out a portion. The table has tens of thousands of clones, 85% seen once; the top ten hold around 9.3%. Time point: after dendritic cell vaccination, including at tumor progression/relapse. No glioblastoma patient carried an isocitrate dehydrogenase mutation.

The sequence came from a human donor with glioblastoma. Sequenced here: blood, sampled after dendritic cell vaccination. The chain carries TRBV7-9 and TRBJ2-3; the match to TRBD2 covers 13 bases. This CDR3 is CASSPRLAGGRTDTQYF. The CDR3 DNA follows: TGTGCCAGCAGCCCGAGACTAGCGGGAGGTCGCACAGATACGCAGTATTTT.